The next 11 T cell receptor beta chains were all read from a single sample in a study of cytomegalovirus exposure and HLA in healthy donors. Both 60 Vbeta primers and 13 Jbeta primers went into the PCR. Data came from immunoSEQ multiplex PCR; TCRdb stores just in-frame clones and leaves some out. This table has 80,000 to 100,000 clones, 55% to 65% appearing once. The specimen was PBMCs. The source is a woman aged 40 to 55 in good health and CMV-seropositive.

This clone was counted a few times. CDR3: CASSQDQDKGYGYTF. The CDR3 bases are TGCGCCAGCAGCCAAGATCAGGACAAGGGCTATGGCTACACCTTC. The J gene is TRBJ1-2, the V gene TRBV4-1, with D perhaps TRBD1 (5 bases). The CDR3 has 15 residues. Germline V gene sequence: CDR1 MGHRA, CDR2 YSYEKL. Trimming took off 0 bases at V and 4 bases at J, with 12 bases between the two ends.

The rearrangement joins TRBV5-1 to TRBJ1-2; 9 nucleotides line up with TRBD1. The length of the CDR3 is 14 residues. Germline V lookup: CDR1 SGHRS, CDR2 YFSETQ. V shed 2 bases and J 8 bases; nucleotides not matched to a gene: 7. The CDR3 region is CASSFEQGARGYTF. The CDR3 DNA reads as TGCGCCAGCAGCTTCGAACAGGGGGCGCGGGGCTACACCTTC.

This clone was seen once. The V gene is TRBV7-2, the J gene TRBJ2-3; unclear D gene. V was trimmed by 7 bases and J by 2 bases, leaving 10 bases between them. Per germline, CDR1 SGHTA and CDR2 FQGNSA. The CDR3 covers 13 residues. The DNA of the CDR3 is TGTGCCAGCACCTCCTCTTACACAGATACGCAGTATTTT. It yields the protein CASTSSYTDTQYF.

The chain couples TRBV9 to TRBJ2-7; 8 nucleotides agree with TRBD1. The CDR3 contains 14 residues. Per the germline V gene, CDR1 is SGDLS and CDR2 is YYNGEE. V lost 2 bases to trimming and J lost 2 bases; unmatched junction nucleotides: 3. CDR3 region: CASSVGQGPYEQYF. The CDR3 bases are TGTGCCAGCAGCGTTGGACAGGGCCCCTACGAGCAGTACTTC.

Only a few counts were recorded for this clone. The CDR3 sequence is CASSEPKDERDYEQYF. The CDR3 DNA sequence: TGCGCCAGCAGTGAGCCGAAGGACGAGCGGGACTACGAGCAGTACTTC. The chain joins TRBV10-1 to TRBJ2-7; 7 bases align to TRBD2. V shed 2 bases and J 3 bases; nucleotides not matched to a gene: 10. The germline V gene encodes CDR1 WNHNN and CDR2 SYGVQD (reference sequence). The CDR3 contains 16 residues.

The J gene is TRBJ2-1, the V gene TRBV7-9; TRBD1 is a possible D gene (6 bases). Per germline, CDR1 SEHNR and CDR2 FQNEAQ (reference sequence). V lost 5 bases and J lost 5, with 10 bases in between. The length of the CDR3 is 13 residues. The CDR3 bases are TGTGCCAGCAGCCTTGGACAGCACAATGAGCAGTTCTTC. Protein product: CASSLGQHNEQFF.

The chain links TRBV9 to TRBJ2-7; perhaps TRBD2 as D (6 bases). The CDR3 covers 14 residues. Trimming took off 3 bases at V and 7 bases at J, with 17 bases between the two ends. Germline assignment: CDR1 SGDLS and CDR2 YYNGEE. Written as DNA, the CDR3 is TGTGCCAGCAGCGGGTGGGACGCCGGGGGTGAGCAGTACTTC. Translating gives CASSGWDAGGEQYF.

The CDR3 sequence is CASSLDRATLKWGQPQHF. The DNA of the CDR3 is TGTGCCAGCAGTTTAGACAGGGCTACCCTAAAGTGGGGGCAGCCCCAGCATTTT. The V call is TRBV27, the J call TRBJ1-5; 7 bases align to TRBD1. V dropped 2 bases and J dropped 7; count of bases not matched to a gene: 17. This CDR3 region has 18 residues. Germline CDR1 reads MNHEY; CDR2 reads SMNVEV (reference sequence).

The chain couples TRBV28 to TRBJ1-5; no firm D call. The length of the CDR3 is 13 residues. From germline, CDR1 is MDHEN and CDR2 SYDVKM. The V and J ends lost 5 bases and 6 bases respectively, with 11 bases between them. CDR3 protein: CASSAWAGQPQHF. CDR3 nucleotides: TGTGCCAGCAGTGCGTGGGCCGGTCAGCCCCAGCATTTT.

The chain uses TRBV7-9 and TRBJ2-6; D may be TRBD1 (6 bases). The CDR3 is 18 residues long. The V gene lost 5 bases and the J gene lost 1 base, with 18 bases spanning the gap. Per germline, CDR1 SEHNR and CDR2 FQNEAQ (reference sequence). The CDR3 here is CASSPYTTGLSGANVLTF. The CDR3 DNA sequence: TGTGCCAGCAGCCCTTATACAACAGGGTTGTCTGGGGCCAACGTCCTGACTTTC.

This chain links TRBV19 with TRBJ2-7; D perhaps matches TRBD2 (7 bases). Germline-derived CDR1 and CDR2 are LNHDA and SQIVND (reference sequence). V lost 5 bases, J lost 2 bases, and 13 bases lay in between. The CDR3 has 14 residues. The CDR3 region has the DNA TGTGCCAGTAGTCCCACGGGGGGCCCCTACGAGCAGTACTTC. Residues: CASSPTGGPYEQYF.